The sequence of this T cell receptor (beta chain) was determined in a study of ipilimumab plus nivolumab after autologous stem cell transplantation. In germline, CDR1 is SQVTM, CDR2 ANQGSEA. The ends were cut back, 3 bases at V and 0 bases at J, with 11 bases in the middle. The CDR3 is 14 residues long. Here immunoSEQ multiplex PCR was the method, and the copy in TCRdb shows in-frame clones only, minus some. The sample includes some 87,000 clones, 83% of them seen just once. The chain carries TRBV29-1 and TRBJ1-1; D ambiguous. The sequence was collected from a male donor with diffuse large B-cell lymphoma. This specimen consisted of PBMCs, obtained in a trial of ipilimumab plus nivolumab as post-transplant consolidation. This CDR3 reads CSVDVGYLNTEAFF. CDR3 nucleotide sequence: TGCAGCGTTGACGTCGGGTACTTGAACACTGAAGCTTTCTTT.